This TCR beta chain comes out of a study of Graves' ophthalmopathy and Graves' hyperthyroidism. Concerning this clonotype itself: The target antigen is unknown.

Findings and limits, study-wide: Blood also held most thyroid clonotypes expanded above 0.001 frequency.

In this cohort, patients with other autoimmune diseases, uncontrolled infections, pregnancy or lactation were excluded. Beta-chain TCR CDR3 regions were amplified from RNA transcripts. The library came from an HTBI-primed first-round RT-PCR and a second-round multiplex PCR. MiXCR, run by TCRdb on the multiplex PCR reads, gives a single entry per CDR3 protein. The sample gives hundreds of thousands of distinct CDR3 sequences, roughly 50% of which show up once; around 47% is in the top ten. This CDR3 has 15 residues. Germline values: CDR1 ENHRY, CDR2 SYGVKD. V shed 10 bases and J shed 2 bases, with 17 bases lying between them.

The sequencing input was peripheral blood. The clonotype was recovered from an adult man with Graves' ophthalmopathy. The chain employs TRBV10-3 and TRBJ1-4; D possibly corresponds to TRBD1 (6 bases). The CDR3 bases are TGTGCCAGCAGATTTACAGGGCTCACTAATGAAAAACTGTTTTTT. Translation gives CASRFTGLTNEKLFF.